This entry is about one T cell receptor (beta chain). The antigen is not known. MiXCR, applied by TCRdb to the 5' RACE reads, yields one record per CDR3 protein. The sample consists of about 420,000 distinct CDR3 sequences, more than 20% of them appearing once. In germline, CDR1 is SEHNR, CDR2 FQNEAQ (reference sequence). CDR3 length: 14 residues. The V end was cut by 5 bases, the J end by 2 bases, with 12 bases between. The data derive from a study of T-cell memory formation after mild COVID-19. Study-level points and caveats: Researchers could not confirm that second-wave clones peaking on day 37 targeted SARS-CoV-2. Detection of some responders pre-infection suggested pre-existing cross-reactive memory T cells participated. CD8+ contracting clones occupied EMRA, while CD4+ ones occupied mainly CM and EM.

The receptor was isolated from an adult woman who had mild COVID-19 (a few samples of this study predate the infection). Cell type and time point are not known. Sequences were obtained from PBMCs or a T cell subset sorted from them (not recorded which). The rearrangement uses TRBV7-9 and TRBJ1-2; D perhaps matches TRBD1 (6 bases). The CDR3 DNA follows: TGTGCCAGCAGCACCCCGAGGGGGAACTATGGCTACACCTTC. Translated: CASSTPRGNYGYTF.